These 22 T cell receptor beta chains came from one sample sequenced in a study of OX40 agonist ivuxolimab in advanced cancers. The assay was immunoSEQ multiplex PCR, and TCRdb's table has in-frame clones only and misses some. The sample lists 60,000 or so clones, roughly 90% occurring once. The sequenced sample was CD4+ or CD8+ T cells sorted from blood, obtained in a trial of the OX40 agonist ivuxolimab. These receptors originate from an adult with an advanced solid tumor such as melanoma, head and neck, liver or kidney cancer.

The chain combines TRBV28 with TRBJ2-5; D remains unclear. CDR1 and CDR2 from the germline V gene are MDHEN and SYDVKM. CDR3 size: 19 residues. The V gene lost 1 base and the J gene lost 1 base, with 22 bases spanning the gap. In nucleotides, the CDR3 is TGTGCCAGCAGTTTATCACGTTTTGTATCCTCCCTTTTCCAAGAGACCCAGTACTTC. Its protein product is CASSLSRFVSSLFQETQYF.

Here the CDR3 DNA reads TGCGCCAGCAGCCACCACCGGGCTAGCGGGATTTTCACAGATACGCAGTATTTT. Translated, it gives CASSHHRASGIFTDTQYF. V gene TRBV4-3 combines with J gene TRBJ2-3, with 9 bases matching TRBD2. Trimming removed 3 bases from V and 2 bases from J; junction bases left unmatched: 12. Germline V lookup: CDR1 LGHNA, CDR2 YSLEER. There are 18 residues in the CDR3.

V is TRBV9 and J is TRBJ1-1; D ambiguous. Per the germline V gene, CDR1 is SGDLS and CDR2 is YYNGEE. This CDR3 has 15 amino acids. Between the trimmed V and J ends, which lost 0 bases and 0 bases, there was a span of 9 bases. The CDR3 region is CASSVGASMNTEAFF. DNA of the CDR3: TGTGCCAGCAGCGTAGGAGCCTCCATGAACACTGAAGCTTTCTTT.

The chain combines TRBV6-5 with TRBJ1-5, with unresolved D. This CDR3 has 13 amino acids. V was pared by 0 bases and J by 7 bases, with 7 bases between. Germline CDR1 is MNHEY and CDR2 is SVGAGI. In DNA, the CDR3 is TGTGCCAGCAGTTACTCTCTCGTCCAGCCCCAGCATTTT. Translation gives CASSYSLVQPQHF.

This rearrangement joins TRBV2 to TRBJ1-4; TRBD1 might be the D (6 bases). This CDR3 has 15 residues. Germline CDR1 SNHLY, CDR2 FYNNEI. Deletions cut 8 bases from V and 4 bases from J, with 17 bases between. CDR3 DNA sequence: TGTGCCAGCGAGCGAGGGGAACAGGGTAATGAAAAACTGTTTTTT. This sequence encodes CASERGEQGNEKLFF.

The chain employs TRBV21-1 and TRBJ2-7. TRBV21-1 is recorded as a pseudogene. This CDR3 comprises 14 residues. The CDR3 DNA reads as TGTGCCATCAAAGGGGGGAGCCTCTTCTACCGGCAGTACGTC. Encoded protein: CAIKGGSLFYRQYV.

A single count supports this clone. The chain combines TRBV27 with TRBJ2-3; no firm D call. Germline CDR1 is MNHEY and CDR2 is SMNVEV (reference sequence). The CDR3 sequence is 14 residues long. V lost 2 bases, J lost 5 bases, and 11 bases lay in between. The CDR3 DNA reads TGTGCCAGCAGTTTAGAACCCCGTGGAGATACGCAGTATTTT. This translates into CASSLEPRGDTQYF.

The rearrangement links TRBV6-1 to TRBJ2-7; D unclear. There are 14 residues in the CDR3. The V and J ends lost 6 bases and 3 bases respectively, with 15 bases between them. Germline assignment: CDR1 MNHNS and CDR2 SASEGT. In DNA, the CDR3 is TGTGCCAGCAGCCTACAGCGCGCCCACTACGAGCAGTACTTC. Encoded protein: CASSLQRAHYEQYF.

This chain links TRBV11-2 with TRBJ2-1; 8 bases are shared with TRBD2. The CDR3 has 18 amino acids. The trim removed 5 bases at V and 2 bases at J, leaving 14 bases unmatched. Germline V CDR1 and CDR2: SGHAT, FQNNGV. Here the CDR3 DNA reads TGTGCCAGCAGCCCCAACGAGCGGGAGAATATCACCTACAATGAGCAGTTCTTC. Amino acids: CASSPNERENITYNEQFF.

The chain employs TRBV4-1 and TRBJ2-7; 11 bases line up with TRBD1. This CDR3 comprises 16 residues. Trimming removed 0 bases from V and 12 bases from J; junction bases left unmatched: 13. From germline, CDR1 is MGHRA and CDR2 YSYEKL. CDR3 nucleotides: TGCGCCAGCAGCCAAGATAACGTGGGGACAGGGGGTAGTATGTACGTC. This translates into CASSQDNVGTGGSMYV.

The chain joins TRBV29-1 to TRBJ2-1; 9 nucleotides line up with TRBD2. Germline V gene lookup returns CDR1 SQVTM and CDR2 ANQGSEA. The CDR3 consists of 11 residues. The V and J ends lost 6 bases and 8 bases, in that order; junction bases with no gene match: 2. The CDR3 DNA reads TGCAGCGTGGGACTAGCCTATGAGCAGTTCTTC. This sequence encodes CSVGLAYEQFF.

The rearrangement links TRBV7-6 to TRBJ1-3, with D unresolved. V shed 3 bases and J shed 4 bases, with 7 bases lying between them. There are 13 residues in the CDR3. CDR1 is SGHVS and CDR2 is FNYEAQ in the germline V gene. CDR3 DNA: TGTGCCAGCAGCTTCTCGGGAGGAAACACCATATATTTT. Amino acids: CASSFSGGNTIYF.

V usage is TRBV28 and J usage is TRBJ2-7, with D perhaps TRBD1 (5 bases). Germline CDR1 and CDR2: MDHEN and SYDVKM. The V gene lost 9 bases and the J gene lost 3 bases, with 9 bases spanning the gap. This CDR3 has 11 amino acids. CDR3 in amino acids: CASTGFYEQYF. CDR3 DNA: TGTGCCAGTACAGGATTCTACGAGCAGTACTTC.

V and J are TRBV19 and TRBJ1-5, with D hard to call. The CDR3 runs 14 residues. Germline lookup yields CDR1 LNHDA and CDR2 SQIVND (reference sequence). Trimming removed 6 bases from V and 4 bases from J, with 13 bases in between. The CDR3: CASRIRDNNQPQHF. The CDR3 region has the DNA TGTGCCAGTAGAATTCGAGACAATAATCAGCCCCAGCATTTT.

This clone was seen a single time. The chain carries TRBV7-9 and TRBJ2-3; D gene ambiguous. Germline V gives CDR1 SEHNR, CDR2 FQNEAQ (reference sequence). The CDR3 has 14 residues. Deletions cut 5 bases from V and 4 bases from J, with 13 bases between. CDR3: CASSRMLLPDTQYF. The CDR3 DNA follows: TGTGCCAGCAGCAGGATGTTACTCCCAGATACGCAGTATTTT.

Note on this clone: In the same sample, other DNA sequences code for this CDR3. The chain uses TRBV28 and TRBJ1-5; possible D gene TRBD1, 5 bases. The germline gives CDR1 MDHEN, CDR2 SYDVKM. This CDR3 is 11 amino acids long. V was cut by 7 bases and J by 4 bases, with 5 bases left in between. The CDR3 region has the DNA TGTGCCAGCAAGGGGAATCAGCCCCAGCATTTT. Translation: CASKGNQPQHF. Using reference TRBV28 and TRBJ1-5 for the parts outside the CDR3, the full variable domain is DVKVTQSSRYLVKRTGEKVFLECVQDMDHENMFWYRQDPGLGLRLIYFSYDVKMKEKGDIPEGYSVSREKKERFSLILESASTNQTSMYLCASKGNQPQHFGDGTRLSIL.

The chain carries TRBV10-2 and TRBJ2-2; 9 nucleotides line up with TRBD1. This CDR3 region has 17 residues. The germline V gene has CDR1 WSHSY and CDR2 SAAADI. V gave up 6 bases and J gave up 4 bases; unmatched junction bases: 12. The CDR3 sequence is CASRMILGQGVTGELFF. The CDR3 nucleotides read TGCGCCAGCAGGATGATACTGGGACAGGGTGTCACCGGGGAGCTGTTTTTT.

The rearrangement uses TRBV9 and TRBJ1-2; D may be TRBD1 (6 bases). V was pared by 4 bases and J by 4 bases, with 17 bases between. In germline, CDR1 is SGDLS, CDR2 YYNGEE. CDR3 size: 15 residues. CDR3 sequence reads: CASSPEGGTAYGYTF. The CDR3 coding sequence is TGTGCCAGCAGCCCGGAGGGGGGGACCGCCTATGGCTACACCTTC.

This clone appeared a single time. The rearrangement joins TRBV28 to TRBJ2-3; the match to TRBD2 covers 9 bases. The length of the CDR3 is 16 residues. The ends lost 4 bases at V and 0 bases at J; junction bases unmatched: 5. Germline values: CDR1 MDHEN, CDR2 SYDVKM. The CDR3 nucleotides read TGTGCCAGCAGTTCGATCCTAGCGGGGAGCACAGATACGCAGTATTTT. Its translation: CASSSILAGSTDTQYF.

This rearrangement joins TRBV9 to TRBJ1-1, with D possibly TRBD1 on 6 matching bases. Trimming left V 6 bases short and J 11 bases short, with 29 bases between. This CDR3 is 16 amino acids long. From germline, CDR1 is SGDLS and CDR2 YYNGEE. The CDR3 is CASKGEQPRGPGRAFF. The DNA for the CDR3 is TGTGCCAGCAAGGGGGAACAGCCTCGGGGACCGGGGAGGGCTTTCTTT.

This clone rates as medium-sized. In the same sample, other DNA sequences code for this CDR3. The CDR3 reads CASSLVYNEQFF. Written as DNA, the CDR3 is TGTGCCAGCAGCTTAGTGTACAATGAGCAGTTCTTC. The gene calls are TRBV7-9 and TRBJ2-1; D gene uncertain. Trimming removed 1 base at V and 4 bases at J, with 2 bases between. Germline-derived CDR1 and CDR2 are SEHNR and FQNEAQ (reference sequence). This CDR3 has 12 amino acids. Full variable domain (missing parts from reference TRBV7-9 and TRBJ2-1): DTGVSQNPRHKITKRGQNVTFRCDPISEHNRLYWYRQTLGQGPEFLTYFQNEAQLEKSRLLSDRFSAERPKGSFSTLEIQRTEQGDSAMYLCASSLVYNEQFFGPGTRLTVL.

In its sample, this clone was seen once. The chain has TRBV27 and TRBJ1-5; D perhaps matches TRBD1 (5 bases). Germline values: CDR1 MNHEY, CDR2 SMNVEV (reference sequence). V lost 5 bases, J lost 7 bases, and 15 bases lay in between. The CDR3 totals 14 residues. The CDR3 DNA reads TGTGCCAGCAGTGCCTGGGGGGTCGAGCAGCCCCAGCATTTT. As protein: CASSAWGVEQPQHF.